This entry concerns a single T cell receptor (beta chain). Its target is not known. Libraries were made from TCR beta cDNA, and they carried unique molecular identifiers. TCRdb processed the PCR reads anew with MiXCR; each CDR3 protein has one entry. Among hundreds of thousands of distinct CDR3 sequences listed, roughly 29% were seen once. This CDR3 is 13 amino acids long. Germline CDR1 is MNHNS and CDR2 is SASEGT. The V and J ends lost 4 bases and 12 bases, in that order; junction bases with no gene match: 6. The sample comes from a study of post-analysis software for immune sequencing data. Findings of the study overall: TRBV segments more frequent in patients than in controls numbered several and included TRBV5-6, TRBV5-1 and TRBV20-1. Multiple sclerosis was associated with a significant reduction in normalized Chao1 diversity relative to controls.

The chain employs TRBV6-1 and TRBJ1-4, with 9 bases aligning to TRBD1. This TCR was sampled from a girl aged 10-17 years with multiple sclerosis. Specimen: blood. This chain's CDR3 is CASSGTGVGELFF. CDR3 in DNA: TGTGCCAGCAGTGGGACAGGGGTCGGGGAACTGTTTTTT.